Shown below are 23 T cell receptor beta chains from a single sample sequenced in a study of cytomegalovirus exposure and HLA in healthy donors. Use of 60 Vbeta and 13 Jbeta primers characterized the PCR. Profiling relied on immunoSEQ multiplex PCR, and the TCRdb table lists in-frame clones only, not all of them. The sample has 240,000 or so clones; about 81% are singletons. What was sequenced was PBMCs. Receptors were obtained from a woman between 40 and 50 years old in good health and CMV-seropositive.

The CDR3 spells CAWSVGFGGYGYTF. DNA for the CDR3: TGTGCCTGGAGTGTAGGCTTTGGAGGCTATGGCTACACCTTC. The chain couples TRBV30 to TRBJ1-2, with unresolved D. CDR3 length: 14 amino acids. Germline V gene data show CDR1 as GTSNPN and CDR2 as SVGIG (reference sequence). V was clipped by 0 bases and J by 4 bases, with 12 bases between them.

This clone was seen a single time. V gene TRBV28 combines with J gene TRBJ1-1, with D perhaps TRBD1 (6 bases). Looked up from germline, CDR1 is MDHEN and CDR2 is SYDVKM. CDR3 length equals 14 residues. V lost 5 bases and J 2 bases, leaving 12 bases between the germline ends. The CDR3 DNA reads TGTGCCAGCAGTCCCACAGGGCTAAACACTGAAGCTTTCTTT. Translation: CASSPTGLNTEAFF.

The V gene is TRBV27, the J gene TRBJ1-1, with D unresolved. Germline values: CDR1 MNHEY, CDR2 SMNVEV (reference sequence). V lost 6 bases to trimming and J lost 2 bases, with 13 bases between them. This CDR3 region has 14 residues. Written as DNA, the CDR3 is TGTGCCAGCAGCCACGGAGTTATCAACACTGAAGCTTTCTTT. As protein: CASSHGVINTEAFF.

CDR3 region: CAWSVLSGFEETQYF. CDR3 in DNA: TGTGCCTGGAGTGTACTAAGCGGTTTTGAGGAGACCCAGTACTTC. The rearrangement uses TRBV30 and TRBJ2-5; maybe TRBD2 (5 bases). Trimming took off 0 bases at V and 5 bases at J, with 16 bases between the two ends. The CDR3 totals 15 residues. Per germline, CDR1 GTSNPN and CDR2 SVGIG (reference sequence).

CDR3 protein: CASSASGQGPNTEAFF. As DNA, the CDR3 is TGTGCCAGCAGTGCCAGTGGACAGGGGCCTAACACTGAAGCTTTCTTT. The rearrangement joins TRBV2 to TRBJ1-1, with TRBD1 matching 9 bases. The J segment lost 2 bases and the V segment lost 4 bases, leaving 8 bases of the junction unmatched. This CDR3 has 16 residues. CDR1 and CDR2 from the germline V gene are SNHLY and FYNNEI.

This clone has a handful of counts. The rearrangement uses TRBV10-3 and TRBJ1-1; tentatively, D is TRBD1 (5 bases). Germline V lookup: CDR1 ENHRY, CDR2 SYGVKD. The CDR3 sequence is 14 residues long. V dropped 6 bases and J dropped 3 bases, with 14 bases sitting between them. The CDR3 region has the DNA TGTGCCATCAGAGGGCCAGGGTCAGACACTGAAGCTTTCTTT. Translating gives CAIRGPGSDTEAFF.

V gene TRBV5-6 combines with J gene TRBJ2-1; TRBD1 agrees at 8 bases. CDR1 and CDR2 (germline): SGHDT, YYEEEE. The CDR3 runs 14 residues. V was pared by 0 bases and J by 5 bases, with 1 base of the junction left unmatched. The CDR3 reads CASSLGDRNNEQFF. In DNA form, the CDR3 reads TGTGCCAGCAGCTTGGGGGACAGGAACAATGAGCAGTTCTTC.

The chain joins TRBV6-5 to TRBJ2-7; 10 nucleotides match TRBD2. Germline-derived CDR1 and CDR2 are MNHEY and SVGAGI. The J segment lost 2 bases and the V segment lost 2 bases, leaving 3 bases of the junction unmatched. The CDR3 runs to 15 residues. This chain's CDR3 is CASSYHSGRTYEQYF. CDR3 bases: TGTGCCAGCAGTTACCATAGCGGGAGGACCTACGAGCAGTACTTC.

This clone was seen just once. The chain carries TRBV2 and TRBJ2-5; 9 nucleotides align to TRBD1. With 8 bases clipped from V and 5 bases from J, the junction kept 0 bases outside the gene matches. The CDR3 has 11 amino acids. Germline values: CDR1 SNHLY, CDR2 FYNNEI. CDR3 DNA sequence: TGTGCCAGCGGGACAGGGGAGACCCAGTACTTC. It translates to CASGTGETQYF.

The genes are TRBV7-9 and TRBJ2-7, with 7 bases lining up with TRBD2. J lost 4 bases, V lost 2 bases, and 17 bases had no gene match. The CDR3 sequence is 18 residues long. CDR1 SEHNR and CDR2 FQNEAQ come from the germline V gene (reference sequence). CDR3: CASSLIGSGRTRRYEQYF. DNA for the CDR3: TGTGCCAGCAGCTTAATCGGGTCGGGTCGGACTAGAAGGTACGAGCAGTACTTC.

As DNA, the CDR3 is TGTGCCAGCATAGGCCGGGGAATCGGTGAAGCTTTCTTT. It specifies CASIGRGIGEAFF. The chain couples TRBV2 to TRBJ1-1, with D hard to call. V lost 7 bases to trimming and J lost 7 bases, with 16 bases between them. The CDR3 is made up of 13 amino acids. Germline V gene data show CDR1 as SNHLY and CDR2 as FYNNEI.

V gene TRBV6-1 combines with J gene TRBJ1-4, with TRBD1 identical over 8 bases. The ends lost 8 bases at V and 7 bases at J; junction bases unmatched: 9. The CDR3 is made up of 14 amino acids. The V gene's germline CDR1 is MNHNS and CDR2 SASEGT. CDR3 sequence (DNA): TGTGCCAGCTCAGGGACAGGAGGAACTGAAAAACTGTTTTTT. Protein product: CASSGTGGTEKLFF.

The rearrangement uses TRBV27 and TRBJ2-5; TRBD2 aligns across 12 bases. This CDR3 has 17 amino acids. The V segment lost 6 bases and the J segment 2 bases; nucleotides outside the gene matches: 10. CDR1 MNHEY and CDR2 SMNVEV come from the germline V gene (reference sequence). The DNA of the CDR3 is TGTGCCAGCAGACTCTATTGGACTAGCGGGATTCAAGAGACCCAGTACTTC. Protein: CASRLYWTSGIQETQYF.

This sequence joins TRBV19 and TRBJ2-6; the match to TRBD1 covers 7 bases. Per germline, CDR1 LNHDA and CDR2 SQIVND (reference sequence). V dropped 1 base and J dropped 2; count of bases not matched to a gene: 5. The CDR3 has 17 amino acids. DNA for the CDR3: TGTGCCAGTAGTATAGGGCAGGGGGTTGCTGGGGCCAACGTCCTGACTTTC. This codes for CASSIGQGVAGANVLTF.

The chain joins TRBV9 to TRBJ2-7, with 9 bases matching TRBD1. Losses at the gene ends were 2 bases for V and 9 bases for J; bases not matched to a gene: 15. Germline lookup yields CDR1 SGDLS and CDR2 YYNGEE. The CDR3 covers 16 residues. The CDR3 DNA follows: TGTGCCAGCAGCGTCACACCCGGGACAGGGACCCACGGGCAGTACTTC. Translation gives CASSVTPGTGTHGQYF.

CDR3 coding DNA: TGTGCCATCGCGGACAGGGAGTACAATGAGCAGTTCTTC. Translating it yields CAIADREYNEQFF. The chain links TRBV10-3 to TRBJ2-1, with 8 bases that match TRBD1. Losses at the gene ends were 8 bases for V and 4 bases for J; bases not matched to a gene: 4. Per germline, CDR1 ENHRY and CDR2 SYGVKD. This CDR3 is built from 13 residues.

The chain recombines TRBV6-6 with TRBJ2-1; 10 nucleotides align to TRBD2. V dropped 5 bases and J dropped 9; count of bases not matched to a gene: 10. Germline assignment: CDR1 MNHNY and CDR2 SVGAGI (reference sequence). This CDR3 contains 15 residues. This chain's CDR3 is CASSDTAGGRPEQFF. As DNA, the CDR3 is TGTGCCAGCAGTGACACAGCGGGGGGGAGGCCTGAGCAGTTCTTC.

This chain links TRBV11-1 with TRBJ2-2, with 12 positions matching TRBD2. V gave up 5 bases and J gave up 8 bases; unmatched junction bases: 9. The CDR3 extends over 16 amino acids. From germline, CDR1 is SGHAT and CDR2 FQDESV (reference sequence). The CDR3 bases are TGTGCCAGCAGCCTAAGACTAGCGGGAGATCCGGGGGAGCTGTTTTTT. Protein: CASSLRLAGDPGELFF.

Points on this clone: The identical CDR3 is also encoded by other nucleotide sequences in the sample. The chain employs TRBV30 and TRBJ1-5; D may be TRBD1 (5 bases). CDR1 and CDR2 (germline): GTSNPN, SVGIG (reference sequence). Trimming left V 2 bases short and J 0 bases short, with 5 bases between. This CDR3 is built from 13 residues. Written as DNA, the CDR3 is TGTGCCTGGAGTACAGGTAGCAATCAGCCCCAGCATTTT. Translated: CAWSTGSNQPQHF.

The gene calls are TRBV5-6 and TRBJ2-3; D is ambiguous. This CDR3 has 16 amino acids. V was shortened by 1 base and J by 0 bases, with 12 bases between the two germline ends. The germline V gene has CDR1 SGHDT and CDR2 YYEEEE. This CDR3 reads CASSLFQASSTDTQYF. CDR3 nucleotides: TGTGCCAGCAGCTTGTTTCAGGCGTCTAGCACAGATACGCAGTATTTT.

The chain is built from TRBV10-3 and TRBJ2-3; D ambiguous. The V and J ends lost 7 bases and 4 bases respectively, with 9 bases between them. The CDR3 is made up of 12 amino acids. Germline V lookup: CDR1 ENHRY, CDR2 SYGVKD. CDR3 sequence: CAINPGSDTQYF. Written as DNA, the CDR3 is TGTGCCATCAATCCCGGGTCAGATACGCAGTATTTT.

In its sample, this clone was seen once. A read error may produce the germline difference seen at one junction end. The V gene is TRBV19, the J gene TRBJ2-3; unclear D gene. Germline CDR1 and CDR2: LNHDA and SQIVND (reference sequence). This CDR3 has 11 amino acids. The CDR3 DNA sequence: TGTGCCAGCGGATACACAGATACGCAGTTTTTT. The encoded protein is CASGYTDTQFF.

The V gene is TRBV18, the J gene TRBJ2-5, with D possibly matching TRBD1 (5 bases). V gave up 1 base and J gave up 1 base, with 13 bases separating them. Germline assignment: CDR1 KGHSH and CDR2 LQKENI. This CDR3 has 16 residues. The CDR3 here is CASSPRVGDPQETQYF. CDR3 nucleotide sequence: TGTGCCAGCTCACCACGAGTAGGGGATCCCCAAGAGACCCAGTACTTC.